The rows below give T cell receptor beta chains drawn from one sample of a study of identical twins. Each CDR3 protein is one row after TCRdb ran MiXCR on the 5' RACE reads. The data show 1.5 million to 2 million distinct CDR3 sequences, about 32% seen once. The sequenced material came from cord blood. These receptors were taken from a newborn girl in good health. Both conserved end residues are part of each CDR3. The D gene is left open where the match is weak. The size of a clone is reported for some rows only, either as once, few or many, or as a class for expanded clones.

V,size,J,D,DNA,CDR3
TRBV20-1,few,TRBJ1-2,TRBD1,TGCAGTGCGCCCAAACAGGGGGCGGGCTATGGCTACACCTTC,CSAPKQGAGYGYTF
TRBV29-1,many,TRBJ1-4,TRBD1,TGCAGCGTTGAAACAGGGGACACTAATGAAAAACTGTTTTTT,CSVETGDTNEKLFF
TRBV25-1,few,TRBJ2-7,TRBD1,TGTGGGGAAGGGTCGGACAGGGGCGACGAGCAGTACTTC,CGEGSDRGDEQYF
TRBV29-1,few,TRBJ2-1,TRBD1,TGCAGCGTCGTTACCGGGACAGGGGCCCTATACAATGAGCAGTTCTTC,CSVVTGTGALYNEQFF
TRBV21-1,few,TRBJ1-2,.,TGTGCCAGTAGATCGACCGTGGACAGTCTCTATGGCTACACCTTC,CASRSTVDSLYGYTF
TRBV10-3,.,TRBJ1-6,TRBD1,TGTGCCATCTCCCGGGACAGGGATAATTCACCCCTCCACTTT,CAISRDRDNSPLHF
TRBV9,.,TRBJ2-3,.,TGTGCCAGCAAGGCAGGACACCTCACAGATACGCAGTATTTT,CASKAGHLTDTQYF
TRBV28,.,TRBJ1-1,.,TGTGCCAGCGACGGTGGACAGTTGAACACTGAAGCTTTCTTT,CASDGGQLNTEAFF
TRBV9,.,TRBJ2-3,.,TGTGCCAGCAGCGCGGGGTCTTCTAGCACAGATACGCAGTATTTT,CASSAGSSSTDTQYF
TRBV6-1,.,TRBJ1-1,TRBD1,TGTGCCAGCAGTGGGCCAGGGGGCCGGTTAACTGAAGCTTTCTTT,CASSGPGGRLTEAFF
TRBV6-6,.,TRBJ2-5,TRBD2,TGTGCCAGCAGTTTCTATCCATTCAACGTAGAGCGGGGGGAACAGTACTTC,CASSFYPFNVERGEQYF
TRBV4-2,.,TRBJ2-5,TRBD2,TGTGCCAGCAGCCAATTAGCGGGGGAAGGGACCCAGTACTTC,CASSQLAGEGTQYF
TRBV12-3/TRBV12-4,.,TRBJ2-7,TRBD1,TGTGCCAGCAGTCCGACAGGGGGCGGATTCTACGAGCAGTACTTC,CASSPTGGGFYEQYF